Shown below are 4 T cell receptor beta chains from a single sample sequenced in a study of cytomegalovirus exposure and HLA in healthy donors. The table came from immunoSEQ multiplex PCR; TCRdb's copy has only in-frame clones and leaves some out. The sample has over 100,000 clones; about nine tenths are singletons. Sequencing used PBMCs. All receptors derive from a man between 25 and 39 years old in good health and CMV-seronegative.

This chain connects TRBV19 to TRBJ1-2, with TRBD1 matching 7 bases. In germline, CDR1 is LNHDA, CDR2 SQIVND (reference sequence). V dropped 6 bases and J dropped 2; count of bases not matched to a gene: 3. The length of the CDR3 is 13 residues. The CDR3 here is CASSGTVNYGYTF. The CDR3 nucleotides read TGTGCCAGTAGCGGGACAGTGAACTATGGCTACACCTTC.

V usage is TRBV5-6 and J usage is TRBJ2-3, with D possibly TRBD2 on 6 matching bases. CDR1 SGHDT and CDR2 YYEEEE come from the germline V gene. V was cut by 0 bases and J by 4 bases, with 15 bases left in between. CDR3 length: 16 amino acids. CDR3 region: CASSLGSGRFADTQYF. In nucleotides, the CDR3 is TGTGCCAGCAGCTTGGGGTCGGGGAGGTTTGCAGATACGCAGTATTTT.

The chain links TRBV6-1 to TRBJ1-2, with a weak D call TRBD1 (6 bases). Deletions cut 5 bases from V and 5 bases from J, with 12 bases between. This CDR3 has 13 residues. Germline V gives CDR1 MNHNS, CDR2 SASEGT. In DNA, the CDR3 is TGTGCCAGCAGTTTACAGGGAAAATATGGCTACACCTTC. Protein product: CASSLQGKYGYTF.

This chain connects TRBV6-7 to TRBJ2-4; tentative D call: TRBD1 (6 bases). TRBV6-7 is placed among ORFs of uncertain function. The CDR3 contains 15 residues. V was clipped by 11 bases and J by 1 base, with 18 bases between them. Here the CDR3 reads CAAVTGRVAKNIQYF. In DNA form, the CDR3 reads TGTGCCGCCGTGACAGGCCGAGTGGCCAAAAACATTCAGTACTTC.